The rows below give T cell receptor beta chains drawn from one sample of a study of PD-L1 blockade in urothelial cancer. Clones were read by immunoSEQ multiplex PCR, and TCRdb kept only the in-frame ones, dropping some. In the table there are over 45,000 clones, about 86% of which are singletons. Sequences were derived from PBMCs, sampled around atezolizumab (anti-PD-L1) treatment. These receptors originate from a man in his fifties with urothelial cancer. The conserved cysteine and the conserved F or W are not part of the CDR3 here. Fields, in order: V gene, CDR3 protein.

>TRBV30
AWEKDRGITEAF
>TRBV18
ASSPQGRRETQY
>TRBV30
AWTRDSIYGYT
>TRBV28
ASSLYQGGSGNTIY
>TRBV7-3
ASSASTGISYNEQF
>TRBV23-1
ASSQSRGNSNQPQH
>TRBV28
ASRGFGAPGPQH
>TRBV7-7
ASSSATSAETQY
>TRBV6-5
ASSNPGLHTIY
>TRBV4-1
ASSHEGTSRLINEQF
>TRBV21-1
ASSFGHEQF
>TRBV19
ASSTRGSGAFWQY
>TRBV13
ASSPLGRREQY
>TRBV19
ASSKTHSGRPSYNEQF
>TRBV2
ASSPRQTDGGAQY
>TRBV15
ATSFYTGTPGDTQY
>TRBV6-1
ASSPPPGGYT
>TRBV5-1
ASSGGTSGRAAEQY
>TRBV28
ASSLTSGPSYEQY
>TRBV7-8
ASSLGLGVGGTDTQY
>TRBV4-1
ASSQEQGVAYNSPLH
>TRBV7-8
ASSLSRLDEQF
>TRBV9
ASSVDSDQNNEQF
>TRBV5-1
ASSLPGDRGRETQY
>TRBV6-6
ASTERSGELF
>TRBV30
AWSLAGNSPLH
>TRBV4-2
ASSQPGQGPEQF
>TRBV7-9
ASSELRTGPTNEKLF
>TRBV7-9
ASSLAGQGGNTEAF
>TRBV28
ASSRNALYRDRENYGYT
>TRBV7-6
ASSLLIRASGRKETQY
>TRBV30
AWSVPAGRSLH
>TRBV4-2
ASSQADRGQKLF
>TRBV10-3
AISSGETQY
>TRBV27
ASSLGTGVLDEQF
>TRBV7-7
ASSRGTSDEQY
>TRBV19
ASSLRDEQF
>TRBV28
ASSPTADTGELF
>TRBV6-6
ASSTPGGYQPQH
>TRBV7-2
ASSFGVTVTYEQY
>TRBV6-6
ASSLGVGSNSPLH
>TRBV5-1
ASSLAAPGDYSPLH
>TRBV6-5
ASSYRTGADTQY
>TRBV5-6
ASSLPDIGGNTIY
>TRBV2
ASRSEGGAGGYT
>TRBV20-1
RADIQETQY
>TRBV10-3
AISELYYEQY
>TRBV6-5
ASRGLFNEQF